The source of this T cell receptor (beta chain) is a study of shared clonotypes between healthy human individuals. Splitting of each subset's genomic DNA was done evenly across several immunoSEQ plates. Authors' analysis steps: Owing to the provision of junction-only sequences devoid of quality scores by immunoSEQ, filtering differed. Measured with immunoSEQ multiplex PCR; TCRdb has only the in-frame clones, and not every one. V, J and clone size derive from that table, while D and trimming were established from the DNA sequence. The sample carries fewer than 850,000 clones, 60% to 80% recorded once. This clone showed up just once. J lost 5 bases, V lost 7 bases, and 6 bases had no gene match. There are 13 residues in the CDR3. Germline-derived CDR1 and CDR2 are SGHVS and FQNEAQ.

This receptor was identified in a woman aged 30 to 39 in good health. The sample comprised memory CD4+ T cells sorted from blood. As to subset: CD45RA-negative fraction. The chain joins TRBV7-8 to TRBJ1-1; 8 bases match TRBD1. The CDR3 reads CASTDRGHTEAFF. CDR3 DNA sequence: TGTGCCAGCACAGACAGGGGTCATACTGAAGCTTTCTTT.